The 5 T cell receptor beta chains reported below all come from one sample, sequenced in a study of blood T cells in healthy people across ages. PCR was performed a second time for roughly 7 to 11 cycles using a sample-barcoded 5' primer and a J-beta primer mix. TCRdb fed the 5' RACE reads into MiXCR, producing one record per CDR3 protein. The table records roughly 1,300,000 distinct CDR3 sequences, approximately 59% of them present only once. The specimen sequenced was blood. These receptor sequences come from a young man in good health.

The chain links TRBV4-2 to TRBJ2-5; D possibly corresponds to TRBD2 (6 bases). V was clipped by 0 bases and J by 5 bases, with 13 bases between them. The CDR3 spans 15 residues. Per germline, CDR1 LGHNA and CDR2 YNFKEQ. In DNA form, the CDR3 reads TGTGCCAGCAGCCAAGATCGGGGACTGCGGGAGACCCAGTACTTC. It codes for CASSQDRGLRETQYF.

This chain uses TRBV20-1 with TRBJ2-7; 11 bases are shared with TRBD1. The CDR3 consists of 15 residues. Germline CDR1 and CDR2: DFQATT and SNEGSKA (reference sequence). Losses at the gene ends were 3 bases for V and 4 bases for J; bases not matched to a gene: 8. CDR3 bases: TGCAGTGCTAGGGAAGGGACAGGGGGGTTATACGAGCAGTACTTC. This encodes CSAREGTGGLYEQYF.

This chain uses TRBV30 with TRBJ2-1; a weak D match, TRBD2 (6 bases). Germline CDR1 is GTSNPN and CDR2 is SVGIG (reference sequence). Trimming took 5 bases from V and 8 from J, leaving 13 bases between them. CDR3 size: 12 residues. CDR3 loop: CAWEGGNHEQFF. The CDR3 DNA reads as TGTGCCTGGGAGGGCGGGAACCATGAGCAGTTCTTC.

The rearrangement uses TRBV4-2 and TRBJ2-5, with 14 nucleotides matching TRBD2. The J call may be mistaken, given a closer DNA end match to TRBJ2-7. CDR1 is LGHNA, CDR2 YNFKEQ, per germline. The CDR3 runs 15 residues. CDR3 in amino acids: CASSQGTSGSFEQYF. The CDR3 region has the DNA TGTGCCAGCAGCCAGGGGACTAGCGGGAGTTTCGAGCAGTACTTC.

J is TRBJ1-6 and V is TRBV10-3; D ambiguous. V was clipped by 3 bases and J by 6 bases, with 9 bases between them. Looked up from germline, CDR1 is ENHRY and CDR2 is SYGVKD. The CDR3 loop spans 14 amino acids. CDR3 in DNA: TGTGCCATCAGTGATCGTCTGTTTAATTCACCCCTCCACTTT. This encodes CAISDRLFNSPLHF.